This T cell receptor beta chain was documented in a study of T-cell reconstitution after alpha-beta-depleted transplantation in children. Notes on the study in general: Some patients owed their high day-60 TCRbeta diversity to surviving recipient T cells and thymic progenitors. T-cell numbers and diversity one year post-transplant derived largely from freshly generated T cells. The study reportedly traced alpha-beta T cells about two months after transplant to several hundred expanded graft clones.

Unique molecular identifiers were incorporated during preparation of the TCRbeta library. Each CDR3 protein gets one entry after TCRdb re-called the PCR reads with MiXCR. The table lists about 310,000 distinct CDR3 sequences, approximately 23% of them singletons. On this clonotype itself: Antigen unknown.

The V gene's germline CDR1 is MGHRA and CDR2 YSYEKL. V was clipped by 3 bases and J by 0 bases; unmatched bases: 2. CDR3 length: 15 amino acids. This TCR was sampled from a male patient between 5 and 17 years old who had a stem cell transplant for acute lymphoblastic leukemia, so the T cells may come from the graft donor. Sample: PBMCs, mostly from graft donor cells, taken 180 days after TCRalphabeta/CD19-depleted stem cell transplant. The V gene is TRBV4-1, the J gene TRBJ2-7; 10 bases are a match to TRBD2. The CDR3 nucleotides read TGCGCCAGCAGCCACGGACTAGCGGCCTCCTACGAGCAGTACTTC. It translates to CASSHGLAASYEQYF.